What follows is one T cell receptor beta chain and its context. One junction end disagrees with the germline gene, perhaps due to a read error. Next came a second PCR, run for about 7 to 12 cycles, which used a sample-barcoded 5' primer along with a J-beta primer mix. One entry per CDR3 protein results from TCRdb running MiXCR on the 5' RACE reads. Here the sample spans more than 1,000,000 distinct CDR3 sequences, 20% to 25% being singletons. This entry comes from a study of blood T cells in healthy people across ages. In germline, CDR1 is SGHRS, CDR2 YFSETQ. CDR3 length: 14 amino acids. The same sample was also used in a study of T cells of mothers and their children.

The sequence came from a girl aged 2 to 9 in good health. The source material was blood. The V call is TRBV5-1, the J call TRBJ2-7; 12 nucleotides match TRBD2. The CDR3 sequence is CASSLETSGSVRFF. CDR3 bases: TGCGCCAGCAGCTTGGAGACTAGCGGGAGTGTTAGGTTCTTC.